Listed here is a single TCR beta chain. Its antigen is currently unknown. With 3 bases removed from V and 0 bases from J, the gap between germline ends came to 6 bases. Germline V gene lookup returns CDR1 LNHNV and CDR2 YYDKDF (reference sequence). This CDR3 spans 13 amino acids. This entry is derived from a study of T cell responses to AZD1222 COVID-19 vaccine. Study conclusions and caveats: Donors in the cohort were predominantly white British and more often female, and clonal diversity was possibly underestimated.

Profiling relied on immunoSEQ multiplex PCR, and the TCRdb table lists in-frame clones only, not all of them. The data contain about 130,000 clones, roughly 90% of them singletons. The sample was peripheral blood, taken on day 0 of AZD1222 vaccination. This TCR came from an adult in good health. This chain uses TRBV15 with TRBJ2-7; TRBD1 is a possible D gene (5 bases). CDR3 in DNA: TGTGCCACCAGCAGCAGGGACTCCTACGAGCAGTACTTC. It yields the protein CATSSRDSYEQYF.